A selection of T cell receptor beta chains follows, all from one sample in a study of cytomegalovirus exposure and HLA in healthy donors. Clones were sequenced by immunoSEQ multiplex PCR, and TCRdb holds only the in-frame ones, with some missing. The sample holds about 94,000 clones; about 80% are singletons and the top ten take approximately 0.8%. Sequencing input: PBMCs. These receptors all come from an older woman in good health and CMV-seronegative. Each CDR3 is given with its conserved first and last residue. A D gene is named only where the DNA matches it firmly. Clone size appears in some rows only: once, few, many, or a class for an expanded clone.

j_call | clone_size | d_call | v_call | cdr3_nt | cdr3_aa
TRBJ2-3 | - | - | TRBV30 | TGTGCCTGGTCGGAGGGGGGGGATACGCAGTATTTT | CAWSEGGDTQYF
TRBJ2-1 | - | TRBD1 | TRBV5-1 | TGCGCCAGCAGTTTCCAGGGGGAGCCTTACAATGAGCAGTTCTTC | CASSFQGEPYNEQFF
TRBJ1-1 | - | - | TRBV18 | TGTGCCAGCTCACCCGTGACAGAGAACACTGAAGCTTTCTTT | CASSPVTENTEAFF
TRBJ2-7 | few | - | TRBV28 | TGTGCCAGCAGCCGGAGGGGTGGGGGCTACGAGCAGTACTTC | CASSRRGGGYEQYF
TRBJ1-1 | - | - | TRBV28 | TGTGCCAGCAGTTTGCAGGGAAGGGGCACTGAAGCTTTCTTT | CASSLQGRGTEAFF
TRBJ1-1 | - | TRBD1 | TRBV7-2 | TGTGCCAGCAGCCCCTGGGACAGGGCTGAAGCTTTCTTT | CASSPWDRAEAFF
TRBJ2-5 | - | TRBD2 | TRBV30 | TGTGCCTGGAGTCTTCTCCCCGGGACTAAAGAGACCCAGTACTTC | CAWSLLPGTKETQYF
TRBJ2-5 | few | - | TRBV30 | TGTGCCTGGAGTCACGCAGGAACACAAGAGACCCAGTACTTC | CAWSHAGTQETQYF
TRBJ2-1 | - | TRBD2 | TRBV4-1 | TGCGCCAGCAGCCAAGATTGGCTAGCGGGGTACAATGAGCAGTTCTTC | CASSQDWLAGYNEQFF
TRBJ1-5 | - | - | TRBV28 | TGTGCCAGCAGTTGGTACAGGGAGATTGGCCAGCCCCAGCATTTT | CASSWYREIGQPQHF
TRBJ1-3 | - | - | TRBV11-2 | TGTGCCAGCAGCTTAGGGGGCAGCGGAAACACCATATATTTT | CASSLGGSGNTIYF
TRBJ2-5 | - | - | TRBV4-3 | TGCGCCAGCAGCTATCGAGCGGGCCAAGAGACCCAGTACTTC | CASSYRAGQETQYF
TRBJ2-7 | - | - | TRBV4-3 | TGCGCCAGCAGCCAGGGGGGTACTTCAGCCTACGAGCAGTACTTC | CASSQGGTSAYEQYF
TRBJ2-3 | once | TRBD2 | TRBV4-1 | TGCGCCAGCAGCCAAGAGGCCCGGGGGGGCACAGATACGCAGTATTTT | CASSQEARGGTDTQYF
TRBJ2-5 | - | TRBD2 | TRBV28 | TGTGCCAGCAGTACCTGGGGACTAGCGGACCAAGAGACCCAGTACTTC | CASSTWGLADQETQYF
TRBJ2-2 | - | - | TRBV6-1 | TGTGCCAGCGAGGTGGGGAACACCGGGGAGCTGTTTTTT | CASEVGNTGELFF
TRBJ1-3 | few | - | TRBV4-3 | TGCGCCAGCAGCCACGGGGTAAACTCTGGAAACACCATATATTTT | CASSHGVNSGNTIYF
TRBJ2-3 | - | TRBD1 | TRBV7-9 | TGTGCCAGCAGTTCCACCAATTCCGGGACAGGGAGCACAGATACGCAGTATTTT | CASSSTNSGTGSTDTQYF
TRBJ1-5 | - | - | TRBV27 | TGTGCCAGCAGTCAGACAGGTTGGGGCAATCAGCCCCAGCATTTT | CASSQTGWGNQPQHF
TRBJ1-1 | - | - | TRBV4-3 | TGCGCCAGCAGCCTTGGGACAGAAGCTTTCTTT | CASSLGTEAFF
TRBJ1-5 | once | TRBD1 | TRBV15 | TGTGCCACCAGCAGCGGACAGGGAACTCAAGATCAGCCCCAGCATTTT | CATSSGQGTQDQPQHF
TRBJ2-3 | - | TRBD1 | TRBV30 | TGTGCCTGGACCTCGGGACAGAGGCTCACAGATACGCAGTATTTT | CAWTSGQRLTDTQYF
TRBJ2-5 | - | - | TRBV28 | TGTGCCAGCAGTTTATCTGGGGCAGAGACCCAGTACTTC | CASSLSGAETQYF